This record concerns one TCR beta chain sequence. Its antigen is not known. Some clones are missing from TCRdb's copy, which holds only in-frame ones; the method was immunoSEQ multiplex PCR. The repertoire consists of 64,000 or so clones, with about 90% occurring once and the leading ten covering around 10%. V gave up 4 bases and J gave up 4 bases, with 19 bases separating them. In germline, CDR1 is SQVTM, CDR2 ANQGSEA. This CDR3 has 15 amino acids. Noted time point: cycle 4 day 1 (C4D1), after around six weeks of nivolumab. Each patient experienced a relapse that followed autologous stem cell transplantation, and brentuximab vedotin exposure varied. Responses achieved at best were complete response, partial response or progressive disease. The data derive from a study of PD-1 blockade in classical Hodgkin lymphoma. General study results and limits: Possible causes of repertoire differences, disease activity or prior therapy, remain undefined. Similar baseline diversity was found in complete responders and newly diagnosed patients. Newly diagnosed patients reportedly trailed healthy donors in baseline TCR diversity.

The origin of this receptor is a human donor with classical Hodgkin lymphoma. The material sequenced was peripheral blood mononuclear cells (PBMCs), taken before the fourth cycle of nivolumab. The chain is built from TRBV29-1 and TRBJ1-1; D ambiguous. CDR3 nucleotide sequence: TGCAGCGTTGGAGGCCGGCCCGGACGGAGCACTGAAGCTTTCTTT. The encoded protein is CSVGGRPGRSTEAFF.